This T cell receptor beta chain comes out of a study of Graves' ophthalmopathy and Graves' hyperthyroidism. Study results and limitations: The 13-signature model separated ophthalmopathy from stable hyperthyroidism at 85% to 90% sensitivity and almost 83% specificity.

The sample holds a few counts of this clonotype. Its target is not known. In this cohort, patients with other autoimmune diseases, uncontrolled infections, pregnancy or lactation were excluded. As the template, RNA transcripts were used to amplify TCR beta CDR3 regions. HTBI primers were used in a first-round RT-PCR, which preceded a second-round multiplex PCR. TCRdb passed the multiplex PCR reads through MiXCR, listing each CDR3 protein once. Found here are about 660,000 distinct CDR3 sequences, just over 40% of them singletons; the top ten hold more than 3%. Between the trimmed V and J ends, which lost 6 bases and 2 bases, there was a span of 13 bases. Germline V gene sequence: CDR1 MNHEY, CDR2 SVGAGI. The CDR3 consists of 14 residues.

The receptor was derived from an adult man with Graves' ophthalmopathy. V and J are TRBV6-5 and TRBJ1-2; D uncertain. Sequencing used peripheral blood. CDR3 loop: CASRNGVLNYGYTF. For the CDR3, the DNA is TGTGCCAGCAGAAACGGAGTATTAAACTATGGCTACACCTTC.